The 32 T cell receptor beta chains in this list originate from one sample, sequenced in a study of shared clonotypes between healthy human individuals. Here immunoSEQ multiplex PCR was the method, and the copy in TCRdb shows in-frame clones only, minus some. This sample has 2,500,000 or so clones, with more than 90% found just once. Sequences were obtained from naive CD4+ T cells sorted from blood. Subset here: CD45RA+ positively selected. The receptors here all came from a man aged 18 to 30 in good health.

In regard to this clone: The same CDR3 also results from other DNA sequences found in this sample. The chain joins TRBV5-1 to TRBJ2-3; D not resolved. CDR1 and CDR2 from the germline V gene are SGHRS and YFSETQ. The V end was cut by 3 bases, the J end by 0 bases, with 11 bases between. CDR3 size: 15 residues. The CDR3 loop reads CASSSGQASTDTQYF. The CDR3 nucleotides read TGCGCCAGCAGCTCGGGCCAGGCTAGCACAGATACGCAGTATTTT.

J is TRBJ2-7 and V is TRBV25-1; D gene uncertain. CDR3 size: 12 residues. Germline V CDR1 and CDR2: MGHDK, SYGVNS. The V gene lost 6 bases and the J gene lost 6 bases, with 12 bases spanning the gap. This chain's CDR3 is CASRPPSPEQYF. CDR3 in DNA: TGTGCCAGCAGGCCCCCCTCACCCGAGCAGTACTTC.

The genes are TRBV30 and TRBJ2-7, with D possibly TRBD1 on 6 matching bases. CDR1 and CDR2 (germline): GTSNPN, SVGIG (reference sequence). The V and J ends lost 4 bases and 2 bases respectively, with 9 bases between them. The CDR3 sequence is 12 residues long. CDR3 loop: CAWMDRAYEQYF. DNA of the CDR3: TGTGCCTGGATGGACAGAGCCTACGAGCAGTACTTC.

This clone has just a few counts. The genes are TRBV7-9 and TRBJ1-1; 7 positions match TRBD1. Per germline, CDR1 SEHNR and CDR2 FQNEAQ (reference sequence). This CDR3 contains 12 residues. V lost 2 bases to trimming and J lost 10 bases; unmatched junction nucleotides: 4. In DNA, the CDR3 is TGTGCCAGCAGCTTAAAGGGGGCAGGAGCTTTCTTT. This gives the protein CASSLKGAGAFF. The complete variable domain, with remaining parts taken from reference TRBV7-9 and TRBJ1-1, reads DTGVSQNPRHKITKRGQNVTFRCDPISEHNRLYWYRQTLGQGPEFLTYFQNEAQLEKSRLLSDRFSAERPKGSFSTLEIQRTEQGDSAMYLCASSLKGAGAFFGQGTRLTVV.

This chain connects TRBV10-3 to TRBJ2-7; a possible D gene is TRBD2 (5 bases). The CDR3 runs 15 residues. From germline, CDR1 is ENHRY and CDR2 SYGVKD. The V end was cut by 3 bases, the J end by 3 bases, with 15 bases between. The CDR3 bases are TGTGCCATCAGTGATCCGGGAAACCGGGACTACGAGCAGTACTTC. This codes for CAISDPGNRDYEQYF.

The rearrangement joins TRBV11-2 to TRBJ2-1; TRBD2 aligns across 7 bases. V shed 2 bases, J shed 5 bases, and the junction held 3 bases outside the gene matches. Germline V gene sequence: CDR1 SGHAT, CDR2 FQNNGV. This CDR3 is built from 14 residues. The CDR3: CASSLFGRNNEQFF. The CDR3 bases are TGTGCCAGCAGCTTATTCGGGAGGAACAATGAGCAGTTCTTC.

A remark on this clone: Other DNA sequences from this sample encode an identical CDR3 as well. V is TRBV18 and J is TRBJ1-1; no clear D gene. V gave up 1 base and J gave up 0 bases, with 3 bases separating them. The length of the CDR3 is 13 residues. The germline V gene encodes CDR1 KGHSH and CDR2 LQKENI. The DNA for the CDR3 is TGTGCCAGCTCACCACAATTGAACACTGAAGCTTTCTTT. The encoded protein is CASSPQLNTEAFF.

J is TRBJ1-5 and V is TRBV2, with a weak D call TRBD1 (6 bases). The better agreement between TRBJ2-3 and the DNA end casts doubt on the J call. The CDR3 runs to 14 residues. CDR1 and CDR2 from the germline V gene are SNHLY and FYNNEI. The CDR3 nucleotides read TGTGCCAGCAGTCCCGACAGGACCAATCAGCCCCAGTATTTT. Protein: CASSPDRTNQPQYF.

The chain links TRBV25-1 to TRBJ2-1; possibly TRBD1 or TRBD2 for D (5 bases each). The CDR3 is 16 residues long. The germline gives CDR1 MGHDK, CDR2 SYGVNS. The V end was cut by 1 base, the J end by 3 bases, with 13 bases between. CDR3 loop: CASSESGPRDYNEQFF. CDR3 DNA sequence: TGTGCCAGCAGTGAATCGGGACCCCGAGACTACAATGAGCAGTTCTTC. Full variable domain (remainder filled in from reference TRBV25-1 and TRBJ2-1): EADIYQTPRYLVIGTGKKITLECSQTMGHDKMYWYQQDPGMELHLIHYSYGVNSTEKGDLSSESTVSRIRTEHFPLTLESARPSHTSQYLCASSESGPRDYNEQFFGPGTRLTVL.

Details on this clone: The same CDR3 can be traced to other DNA sequences in this sample. The chain carries TRBV5-4 and TRBJ2-3; D is perhaps TRBD1 (5 bases). This CDR3 has 13 residues. CDR1 is SGHNT, CDR2 YYREEE, per germline (reference sequence). Trimming shortened V by 3 bases and J by 1 base, and 6 bases separated the two germline ends. The CDR3 loop reads CASSSTGTDTQYF. The CDR3 DNA reads TGTGCCAGCAGCTCGACAGGCACAGATACGCAGTATTTT.

The chain recombines TRBV7-2 with TRBJ2-2, with 7 bases aligning to TRBD1. V lost 4 bases to trimming and J lost 5 bases; unmatched junction nucleotides: 7. The CDR3 has 15 residues. Looked up from germline, CDR1 is SGHTA and CDR2 is FQGNSA. The CDR3: CASSSNRGGTGELFF. For the CDR3, the DNA is TGTGCCAGCAGCTCTAACAGGGGCGGGACCGGGGAGCTGTTTTTT.

The chain combines TRBV5-1 with TRBJ1-6; D remains unclear. Germline CDR1 SGHRS, CDR2 YFSETQ. With 7 bases removed from V and 2 bases from J, the gap between germline ends came to 10 bases. The CDR3 has 14 amino acids. As DNA, the CDR3 is TGCGCCAGCCGAGAAAGTCCCTATAATTCACCCCTCCACTTT. Translated: CASRESPYNSPLHF.

V and J are TRBV7-8 and TRBJ1-1, with 8 bases fitting TRBD1. Germline CDR1 SGHVS, CDR2 FQNEAQ. The CDR3 covers 13 residues. The J segment lost 5 bases and the V segment lost 5 bases, leaving 4 bases of the junction unmatched. The CDR3 is CASSQGTGTEAFF. DNA for the CDR3: TGTGCCAGCAGCCAGGGGACAGGAACTGAAGCTTTCTTT.

V usage is TRBV10-3 and J usage is TRBJ1-5; no firm D call. Germline values: CDR1 ENHRY, CDR2 SYGVKD. The CDR3 loop spans 13 amino acids. CDR3 residues: CVTSPGGNQPQHF. The CDR3 DNA sequence: TGTGTCACCTCCCCTGGGGGCAATCAGCCCCAGCATTTT.

The chain employs TRBV11-2 and TRBJ2-7; possible D gene TRBD2, 5 bases. This CDR3 comprises 14 residues. The V end was cut by 0 bases, the J end by 0 bases, with 6 bases between. Germline V lookup: CDR1 SGHAT, CDR2 FQNNGV. The CDR3: CASSLDGISYEQYF. CDR3 sequence (DNA): TGTGCCAGCAGCTTAGACGGGATCTCCTACGAGCAGTACTTC.

V usage is TRBV19 and J usage is TRBJ2-1; 7 positions agree with TRBD1. The CDR3 loop spans 16 amino acids. The ends lost 5 bases at V and 4 bases at J; junction bases unmatched: 11. Germline loops: CDR1 LNHDA, CDR2 SQIVND (reference sequence). The CDR3 spells CASSVQGGSLYNEQFF. CDR3 sequence (DNA): TGTGCCAGTAGTGTCCAAGGGGGCTCCCTATACAATGAGCAGTTCTTC.

This chain uses TRBV2 with TRBJ2-4; D gene unclear. The germline V gene has CDR1 SNHLY and CDR2 FYNNEI. This CDR3 comprises 14 residues. Trimming took 6 bases from V and 7 from J, leaving 16 bases between them. CDR3 region: CASRDPNTGNIQYF. The CDR3 nucleotides read TGTGCCAGCAGGGACCCAAATACGGGCAACATTCAGTACTTC.

The V gene is TRBV10-1, the J gene TRBJ2-1; D is uncertain. CDR1 and CDR2 (germline): WNHNN, SYGVQD (reference sequence). The CDR3 has 13 amino acids. The V end was cut by 6 bases, the J end by 9 bases, with 15 bases between. The CDR3 here is CASSAVRGGEQFF. As DNA, the CDR3 is TGCGCCAGCAGCGCCGTGAGAGGCGGTGAGCAGTTCTTC.

This chain joins TRBV6-4 and TRBJ2-3; 8 bases fit TRBD2. With 2 bases clipped from V and 4 bases from J, the junction kept 2 bases outside the gene matches. CDR1 is MRHNA, CDR2 SNTAGT, per germline. The CDR3 has 14 amino acids. CDR3 nucleotide sequence: TGTGCCAGCAGTGACGGGACTAGTTCAGATACGCAGTATTTT. Protein: CASSDGTSSDTQYF.

The J gene is TRBJ1-6, the V gene TRBV30; 7 nucleotides align to TRBD1. Germline assignment: CDR1 GTSNPN and CDR2 SVGIG (reference sequence). V lost 4 bases and J lost 5; bases outside the gene matches: 5. The CDR3 covers 14 residues. The CDR3 reads CAWNSGTDNSPLHF. The CDR3 DNA reads as TGTGCCTGGAATTCCGGGACAGATAATTCACCCCTCCACTTT.

This clone has a single count. The chain uses TRBV5-4 and TRBJ2-1; tentative D call: TRBD2 (5 bases). Trimming shortened V by 2 bases and J by 6 bases, and 9 bases separated the two germline ends. In germline, CDR1 is SGHNT, CDR2 YYREEE (reference sequence). The CDR3 length is 13 residues. CDR3 sequence (DNA): TGTGCCAGCAGCTTCCCTAGCCCCAATGAGCAGTTCTTC. Translation gives CASSFPSPNEQFF.

Of note for this clone: Other DNA sequences in this sample translate to the same CDR3. This rearrangement joins TRBV7-2 to TRBJ1-6; TRBD1 is a possible D gene (5 bases). The V gene lost 2 bases and the J gene lost 7 bases, with 12 bases spanning the gap. Per the germline V gene, CDR1 is SGHTA and CDR2 is FQGNSA. The CDR3 contains 15 residues. Written as DNA, the CDR3 is TGTGCCAGCAGCTTATATGGGGGTGGAAATTCACCCCTCCACTTT. It codes for CASSLYGGGNSPLHF.

The chain carries TRBV6-5 and TRBJ1-5; possible D gene TRBD1, 5 bases. Trimming stripped 6 bases from V and 4 bases from J, with 13 bases between. The CDR3 is 14 amino acids. Per the germline V gene, CDR1 is MNHEY and CDR2 is SVGAGI. This chain's CDR3 is CASRPPGRNQPQHF. CDR3 nucleotide sequence: TGTGCCAGCAGACCGCCGGGACGGAATCAGCCCCAGCATTTT.

V usage is TRBV19 and J usage is TRBJ2-3; TRBD2 aligns across 7 bases. Germline CDR1 and CDR2: LNHDA and SQIVND (reference sequence). V lost 0 bases to trimming and J lost 1 base; unmatched junction nucleotides: 7. CDR3 length equals 17 residues. For the CDR3, the DNA is TGTGCCAGTAGTATAGATCTGCCGGGAGGCGGCACAGATACGCAGTATTTT. Encoded protein: CASSIDLPGGGTDTQYF.

This clone appeared once. The chain has TRBV6-5 and TRBJ2-3; D remains ambiguous. This CDR3 has 14 amino acids. Germline loops: CDR1 MNHEY, CDR2 SVGAGI. V lost 0 bases and J lost 3, with 7 bases in between. The CDR3, as DNA: TGTGCCAGCAGTTACTCGAGCCGAACAGATACGCAGTATTTT. The encoded protein is CASSYSSRTDTQYF.

The chain links TRBV4-3 to TRBJ1-5; tentatively, D is TRBD1 (5 bases). The germline V gene has CDR1 LGHNA and CDR2 YSLEER. V lost 0 bases and J lost 5, with 11 bases in between. The CDR3 consists of 15 residues. CDR3 in DNA: TGCGCCAGCAGCCAAGAAAGGGTAGGGGATCAGCCCCAGCATTTT. This translates into CASSQERVGDQPQHF.

The chain recombines TRBV10-3 with TRBJ2-5; no firm D call. The CDR3 loop spans 14 amino acids. CDR1 and CDR2 from the germline V gene are ENHRY and SYGVKD. V lost 5 bases and J 3 bases, leaving 13 bases between the germline ends. The DNA of the CDR3 is TGTGCCATCAGTCGGAATAGGGAAAAAGAGACCCAGTACTTC. Translated, it gives CAISRNREKETQYF.

This sequence joins TRBV10-1 and TRBJ2-3; D not resolved. The V gene lost 0 bases and the J gene lost 1 base, with 11 bases spanning the gap. The germline CDR1 and CDR2 sequences are WNHNN and SYGVQD (reference sequence). This CDR3 has 16 amino acids. CDR3 protein: CASSESFGQGTDTQYF. The DNA for the CDR3 is TGCGCCAGCAGTGAGTCTTTTGGGCAGGGCACAGATACGCAGTATTTT.

In DNA form, the CDR3 reads TGTGCCATCAGTGATGGCCCCGGGACAGGGCTTGAGCAGTTCTTC. Translated: CAISDGPGTGLEQFF. The chain joins TRBV10-3 to TRBJ2-1; TRBD1 matches 9 bases. Losses at the gene ends were 3 bases for V and 9 bases for J; bases not matched to a gene: 9. From germline, CDR1 is ENHRY and CDR2 SYGVKD. The CDR3 contains 15 residues.

V is TRBV7-2 and J is TRBJ2-1; D is undetermined. Trimming took 1 base from V and 13 from J, leaving 8 bases between them. Germline V gives CDR1 SGHTA, CDR2 FQGNSA. This CDR3 comprises 11 residues. CDR3 in DNA: TGTGCCAGCAGCTTAGGGTGGCCTCAGTTCTTC. It yields the protein CASSLGWPQFF.

The rearrangement links TRBV6-1 to TRBJ2-5; D possibly corresponds to TRBD2 (5 bases). Germline lookup yields CDR1 MNHNS and CDR2 SASEGT. V lost 3 bases and J 7 bases, leaving 12 bases between the germline ends. The CDR3 is 13 residues long. The CDR3 spells CASSEEVWGTQYF. CDR3 DNA sequence: TGTGCCAGCAGTGAGGAGGTTTGGGGGACCCAGTACTTC.

The rearrangement uses TRBV7-2 and TRBJ2-7, with 7 positions matching TRBD2. Trimming cost V 0 bases and J 5 bases; bases outside gene matches: 7. CDR3 length: 15 amino acids. The germline V gene has CDR1 SGHTA and CDR2 FQGNSA. CDR3 nucleotides: TGTGCCAGCAGCTTAGCCCTCGGACTAGGAGACGAGCAGTACTTC. This codes for CASSLALGLGDEQYF.